This T cell receptor (beta chain) was observed in a study of blood T cell repertoires in COVID-19. Germline CDR1 reads MNHEY; CDR2 reads SVGAGI. The CDR3 is made up of 12 amino acids. Trimming shortened V by 7 bases and J by 3 bases, and 9 bases separated the two germline ends. The table came from immunoSEQ multiplex PCR; TCRdb's copy has only in-frame clones and leaves some out. Of some 390,000 clones in the sample, 85% to 90% were seen once. The chain joins TRBV6-5 to TRBJ1-1; D is ambiguous. This receptor was taken from a man aged 30-40 years who had recovered from COVID-19. Sequencing used PBMCs or T cells enriched from blood (not recorded which). The CDR3 region has the DNA TGTGCCAGCATTCGCGGGGACACTGAAGCTTTCTTT. Encoded protein: CASIRGDTEAFF.